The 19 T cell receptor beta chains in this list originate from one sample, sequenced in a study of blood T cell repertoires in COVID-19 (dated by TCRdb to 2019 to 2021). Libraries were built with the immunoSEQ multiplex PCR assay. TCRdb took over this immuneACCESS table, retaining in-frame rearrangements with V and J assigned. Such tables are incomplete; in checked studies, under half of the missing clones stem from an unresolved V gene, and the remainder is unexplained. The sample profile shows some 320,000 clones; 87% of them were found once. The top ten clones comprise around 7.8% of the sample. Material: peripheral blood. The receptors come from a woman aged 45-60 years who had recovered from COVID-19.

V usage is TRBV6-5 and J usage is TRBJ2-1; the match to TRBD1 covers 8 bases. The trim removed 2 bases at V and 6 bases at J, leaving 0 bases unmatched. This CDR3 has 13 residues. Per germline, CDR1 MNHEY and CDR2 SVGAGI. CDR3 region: CASSYGQGNEQFF. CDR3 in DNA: TGTGCCAGCAGTTACGGACAGGGCAATGAGCAGTTCTTC.

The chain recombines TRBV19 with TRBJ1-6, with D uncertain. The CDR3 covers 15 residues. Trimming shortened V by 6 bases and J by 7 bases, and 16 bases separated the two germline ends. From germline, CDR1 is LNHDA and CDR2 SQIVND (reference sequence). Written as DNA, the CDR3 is TGTGCCAGTAGGTACAGCCCCGCCGGCAATTCACCCCTCCACTTT. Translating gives CASRYSPAGNSPLHF.

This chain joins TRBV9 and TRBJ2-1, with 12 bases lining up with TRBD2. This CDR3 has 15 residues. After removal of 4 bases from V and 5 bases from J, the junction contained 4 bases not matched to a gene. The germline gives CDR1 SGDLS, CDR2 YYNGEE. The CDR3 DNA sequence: TGTGCCAGCAGCCCGAGGACTAGCGGGAACAATGAGCAGTTCTTC. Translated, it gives CASSPRTSGNNEQFF.

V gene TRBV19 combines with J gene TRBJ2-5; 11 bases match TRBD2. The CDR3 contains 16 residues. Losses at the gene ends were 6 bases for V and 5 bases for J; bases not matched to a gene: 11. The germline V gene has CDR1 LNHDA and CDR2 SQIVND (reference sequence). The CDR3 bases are TGTGCCAGTAGCAAAACTAGCGGGAGCTTTTGGGAGACCCAGTACTTC. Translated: CASSKTSGSFWETQYF. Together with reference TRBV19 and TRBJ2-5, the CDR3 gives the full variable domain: DGGITQSPKYLFRKEGQNVTLSCEQNLNHDAMYWYRQDPGQGLRLIYYSQIVNDFQKGDIAEGYSVSREKKESFPLTVTSAQKNPTAFYLCASSKTSGSFWETQYFGPGTRLLVL.

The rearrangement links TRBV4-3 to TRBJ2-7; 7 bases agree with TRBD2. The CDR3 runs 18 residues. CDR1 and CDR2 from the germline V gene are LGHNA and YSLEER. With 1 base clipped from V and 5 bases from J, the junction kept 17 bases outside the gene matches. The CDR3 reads CASSQVRGFGGSSHEQYF. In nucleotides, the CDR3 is TGCGCCAGCAGCCAAGTAAGGGGTTTTGGCGGGAGTAGCCACGAGCAGTACTTC.

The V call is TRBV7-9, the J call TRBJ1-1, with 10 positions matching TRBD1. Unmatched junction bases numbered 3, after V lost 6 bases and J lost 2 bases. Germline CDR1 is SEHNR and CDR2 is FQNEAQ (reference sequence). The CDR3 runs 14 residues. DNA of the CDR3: TGTGCCAGCAGAAGGGACAGGGGTAACACTGAAGCTTTCTTT. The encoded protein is CASRRDRGNTEAFF.

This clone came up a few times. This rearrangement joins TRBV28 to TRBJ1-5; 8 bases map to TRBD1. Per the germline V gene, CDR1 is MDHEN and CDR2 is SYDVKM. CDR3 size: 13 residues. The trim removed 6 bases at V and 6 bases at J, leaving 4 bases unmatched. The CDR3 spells CASRPQGGQPQHF. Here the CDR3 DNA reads TGTGCCAGCAGACCACAGGGGGGTCAGCCCCAGCATTTT.

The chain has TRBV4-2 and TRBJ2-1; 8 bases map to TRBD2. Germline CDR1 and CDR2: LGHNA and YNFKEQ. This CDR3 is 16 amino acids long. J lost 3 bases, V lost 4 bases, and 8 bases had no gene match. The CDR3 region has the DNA TGTGCCAGCAGCCCGTTTTCGGGAGGGGACTACAATGAGCAGTTCTTC. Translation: CASSPFSGGDYNEQFF.

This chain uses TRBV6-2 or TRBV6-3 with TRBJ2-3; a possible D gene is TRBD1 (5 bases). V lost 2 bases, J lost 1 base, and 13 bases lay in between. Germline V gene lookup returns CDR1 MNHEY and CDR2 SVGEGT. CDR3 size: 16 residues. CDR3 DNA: TGTGCCAGCAGTTACCCTTCCGGACAACGCACAGATACGCAGTATTTT. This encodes CASSYPSGQRTDTQYF.

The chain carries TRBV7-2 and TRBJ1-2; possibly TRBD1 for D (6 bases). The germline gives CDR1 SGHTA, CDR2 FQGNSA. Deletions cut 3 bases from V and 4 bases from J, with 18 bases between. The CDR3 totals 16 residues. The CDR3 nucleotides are TGTGCCAGCAGCTTTGACAGGCCCCAACTACGCTATGGCTACACCTTC. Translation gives CASSFDRPQLRYGYTF. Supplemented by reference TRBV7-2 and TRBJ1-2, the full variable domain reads GAGVSQSPSNKVTEKGKDVELRCDPISGHTALYWYRQSLGQGLEFLIYFQGNSAPDKSGLPSDRFSAERTGGSVSTLTIQRTQQEDSAVYLCASSFDRPQLRYGYTFGSGTRLTVV.

CDR3 sequence reads: CASSNRGDTEAFF. The CDR3 region has the DNA TGTGCCAGCAGCAACAGGGGTGACACTGAAGCTTTCTTT. This sequence joins TRBV12-3 or TRBV12-4 and TRBJ1-1; TRBD1 matches 7 bases. The ends lost 6 bases at V and 3 bases at J; junction bases unmatched: 4. The CDR3 totals 13 residues.

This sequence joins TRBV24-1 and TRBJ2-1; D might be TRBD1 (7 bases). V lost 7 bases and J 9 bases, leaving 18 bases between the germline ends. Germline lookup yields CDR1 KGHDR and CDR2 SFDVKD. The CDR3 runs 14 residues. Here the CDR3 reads CATRRSQGGSEQFF. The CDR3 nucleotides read TGTGCCACCAGGAGGAGCCAGGGGGGCAGTGAGCAGTTCTTC.

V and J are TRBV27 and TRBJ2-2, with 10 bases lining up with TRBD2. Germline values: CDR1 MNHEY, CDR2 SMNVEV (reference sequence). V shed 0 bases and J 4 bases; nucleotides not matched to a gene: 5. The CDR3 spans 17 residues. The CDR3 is CASSLSASGSFTGELFF. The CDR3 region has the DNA TGTGCCAGCAGTTTATCGGCTAGCGGGAGTTTCACCGGGGAGCTGTTTTTT.

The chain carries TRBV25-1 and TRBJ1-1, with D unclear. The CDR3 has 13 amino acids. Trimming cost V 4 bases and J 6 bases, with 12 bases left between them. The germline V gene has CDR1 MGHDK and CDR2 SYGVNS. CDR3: CASSGNGRAEAFF. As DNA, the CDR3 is TGTGCCAGCAGTGGAAACGGGAGAGCTGAAGCTTTCTTT.

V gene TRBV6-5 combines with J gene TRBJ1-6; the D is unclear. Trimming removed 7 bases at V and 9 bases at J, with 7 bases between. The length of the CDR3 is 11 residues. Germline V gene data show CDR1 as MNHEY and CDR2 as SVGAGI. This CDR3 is CASKSSSPLHF. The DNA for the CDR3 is TGTGCCAGCAAGTCGAGTTCACCCCTCCACTTT.

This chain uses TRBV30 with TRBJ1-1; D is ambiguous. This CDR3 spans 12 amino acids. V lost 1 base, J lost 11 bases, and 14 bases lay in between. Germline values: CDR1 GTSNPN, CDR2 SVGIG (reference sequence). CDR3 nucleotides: TGTGCCTGGAGTGCCTCGAGGCAGAGGGCTTTCTTT. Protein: CAWSASRQRAFF.

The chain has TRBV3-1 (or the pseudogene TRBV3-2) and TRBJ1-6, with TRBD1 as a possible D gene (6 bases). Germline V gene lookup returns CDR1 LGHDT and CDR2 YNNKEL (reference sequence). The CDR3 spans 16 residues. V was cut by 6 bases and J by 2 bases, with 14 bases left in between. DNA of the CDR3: TGTGCCAGCAGTCGTGCCAGGACAGCCTATAATTCACCCCTCCACTTT. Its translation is CASSRARTAYNSPLHF.

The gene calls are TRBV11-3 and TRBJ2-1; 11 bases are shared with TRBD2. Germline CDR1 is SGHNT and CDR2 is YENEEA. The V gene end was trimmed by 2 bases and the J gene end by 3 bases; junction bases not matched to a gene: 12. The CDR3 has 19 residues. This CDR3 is CASSLFPPSGRHHYNEQFF. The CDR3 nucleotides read TGTGCCAGCAGCTTATTTCCCCCTAGCGGGAGGCACCACTACAATGAGCAGTTCTTC.

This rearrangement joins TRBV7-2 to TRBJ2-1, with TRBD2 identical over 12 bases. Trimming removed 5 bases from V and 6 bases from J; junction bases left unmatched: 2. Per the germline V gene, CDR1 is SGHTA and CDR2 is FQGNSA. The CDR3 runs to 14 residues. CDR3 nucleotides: TGTGCCAGCAGCAAGACTAGCGGGAGCAATGAGCAGTTCTTC. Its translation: CASSKTSGSNEQFF.